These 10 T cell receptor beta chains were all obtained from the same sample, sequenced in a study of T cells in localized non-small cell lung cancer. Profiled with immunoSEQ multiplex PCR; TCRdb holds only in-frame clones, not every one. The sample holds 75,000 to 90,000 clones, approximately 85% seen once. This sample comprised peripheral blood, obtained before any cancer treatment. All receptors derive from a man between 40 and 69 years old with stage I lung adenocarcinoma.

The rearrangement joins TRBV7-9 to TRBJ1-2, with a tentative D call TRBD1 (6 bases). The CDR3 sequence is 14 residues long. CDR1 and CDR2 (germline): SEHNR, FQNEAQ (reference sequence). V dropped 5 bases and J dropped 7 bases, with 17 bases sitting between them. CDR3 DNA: TGTGCCAGCAGCCCTGCTGCTGGGGGCGGTGGCTACACCTTC. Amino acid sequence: CASSPAAGGGGYTF.

CDR3 in amino acids: CASSYRQGNSNQPQHF. CDR3 coding DNA: TGTGCCAGCAGTTACAGACAGGGAAATAGCAATCAGCCCCAGCATTTT. The chain employs TRBV6-6 and TRBJ1-5, with 7 bases that match TRBD1. The CDR3 runs 16 residues. The V gene's germline CDR1 is MNHNY and CDR2 SVGAGI (reference sequence). V lost 2 bases, J lost 0 bases, and 4 bases stayed unmatched.

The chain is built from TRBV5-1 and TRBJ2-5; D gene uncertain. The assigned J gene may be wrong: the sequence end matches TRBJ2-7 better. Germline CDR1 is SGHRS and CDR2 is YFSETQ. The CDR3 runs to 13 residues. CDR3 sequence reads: CASSSLPASEQYF. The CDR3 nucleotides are TGCGCCAGCAGCTCCCTCCCAGCAAGCGAGCAGTACTTC.

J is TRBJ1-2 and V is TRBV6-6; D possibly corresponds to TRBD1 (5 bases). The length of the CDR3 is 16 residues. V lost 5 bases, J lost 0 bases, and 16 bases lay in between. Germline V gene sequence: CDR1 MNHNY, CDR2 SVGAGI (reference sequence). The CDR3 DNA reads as TGTGCCAGCAGTCAACAGGAGGGCCGAGCTAACTATGGCTACACCTTC. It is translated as CASSQQEGRANYGYTF.

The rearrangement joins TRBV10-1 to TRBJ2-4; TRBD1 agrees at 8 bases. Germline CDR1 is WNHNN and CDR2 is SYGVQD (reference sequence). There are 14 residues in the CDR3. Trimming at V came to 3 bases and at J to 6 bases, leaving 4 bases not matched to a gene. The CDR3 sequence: CASSDPGTGNIQYF. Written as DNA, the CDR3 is TGCGCCAGCAGTGACCCTGGGACAGGAAACATTCAGTACTTC.

The CDR3 spells CASSPEGDRGNQPQHF. The DNA for the CDR3 is TGTGCCAGCAGCCCCGAAGGGGACAGAGGCAATCAGCCCCAGCATTTT. The chain combines TRBV4-2 with TRBJ1-5; 7 bases agree with TRBD1. Germline V lookup: CDR1 LGHNA, CDR2 YNFKEQ. The V and J ends lost 4 bases and 2 bases, in that order; junction bases with no gene match: 8. The CDR3 is 16 amino acids.

CDR3 nucleotides: TGTGCCAGCAGCTTAGCGCTTGGCGGGGCTGAAGCTTTCTTT. Translation: CASSLALGGAEAFF. This sequence joins TRBV7-2 and TRBJ1-1; D gene unclear. Germline CDR1 is SGHTA and CDR2 is FQGNSA. The V and J ends lost 0 bases and 6 bases respectively, with 11 bases between them. The CDR3 runs 14 residues.

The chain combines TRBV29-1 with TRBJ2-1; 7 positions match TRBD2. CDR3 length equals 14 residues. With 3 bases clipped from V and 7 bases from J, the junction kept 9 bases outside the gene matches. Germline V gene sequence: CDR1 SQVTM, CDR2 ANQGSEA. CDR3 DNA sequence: TGCAGCGTTGACTGGAGACTAGCTAGGAATGAGCAGTTCTTC. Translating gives CSVDWRLARNEQFF.

The CDR3 spells CASIPAKGYQAGFF. The CDR3 bases are TGTGCCAGCATTCCGGCTAAGGGATACCAAGCAGGCTTCTTC. The rearrangement joins TRBV2 to TRBJ2-1; D remains ambiguous. Trimming shortened V by 7 bases and J by 16 bases, and 26 bases separated the two germline ends. The germline CDR1 and CDR2 sequences are SNHLY and FYNNEI. The CDR3 consists of 14 residues.

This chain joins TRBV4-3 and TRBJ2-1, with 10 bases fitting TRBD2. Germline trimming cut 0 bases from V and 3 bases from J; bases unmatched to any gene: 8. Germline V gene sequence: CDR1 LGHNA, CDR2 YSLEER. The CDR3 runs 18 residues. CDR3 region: CASSQDLERGGFYNEQFF. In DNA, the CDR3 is TGCGCCAGCAGCCAAGATTTAGAGCGGGGGGGCTTCTACAATGAGCAGTTCTTC.